Listed here are 26 T cell receptor beta chains from one sample, sequenced in a study of shared clonotypes between healthy human individuals. Terminally differentiated effector memory CD45RA+ cells were left out of the naive CD8 fraction, which was CD45RO-negative and positively selected for CCR7. The protocol was immunoSEQ multiplex PCR, while the TCRdb copy is restricted to in-frame clones and leaves out a portion. The sample contains around 2,000,000 clones, just under 95% of which appear only once. Sequenced sample: naive CD8+ T cells sorted from blood. These receptors were obtained from a man between 18 and 29 years old in good health.

The gene calls are TRBV21-1 and TRBJ1-1; the table's D call of TRBD1 was not tested on the DNA. TRBV21-1 is a pseudogene segment. CDR3 length equals 17 residues. The CDR3 DNA follows: TGTGCCAGCAGCAAAGGGGCAGTCACCTCACCGAACACTGAAGCTTTCTTT. Protein product: CASSKGAVTSPNTEAFF.

This sequence joins TRBV6-6 and TRBJ1-1, with no clear D. The CDR3 extends over 15 amino acids. V was trimmed by 5 bases and J by 1 base, leaving 14 bases between them. Germline V lookup: CDR1 MNHNY, CDR2 SVGAGI (reference sequence). CDR3 sequence (DNA): TGTGCCAGCAGTCAATCTCTCCCCGCGAACACTGAAGCTTTCTTT. Protein: CASSQSLPANTEAFF.

The rearrangement joins TRBV19 to TRBJ2-7; D possibly corresponds to TRBD1 (6 bases). The germline gives CDR1 LNHDA, CDR2 SQIVND (reference sequence). The CDR3 length is 13 residues. The ends were cut back, 5 bases at V and 4 bases at J, with 12 bases in the middle. CDR3 protein: CASSSGVGYEQYF. CDR3 coding DNA: TGTGCCAGTAGTTCAGGGGTTGGATACGAGCAGTACTTC.

The gene calls are TRBV7-8 and TRBJ2-7; maybe TRBD1 (6 bases). CDR1 and CDR2 (germline): SGHVS, FQNEAQ. Trimming shortened V by 3 bases and J by 4 bases, and 10 bases separated the two germline ends. The CDR3 runs 13 residues. The CDR3 loop reads CASSFDRNYEQYF. The CDR3 DNA reads TGTGCCAGCAGCTTCGACAGGAATTACGAGCAGTACTTC.

The chain couples TRBV6-1 to TRBJ1-2, with 9 bases aligning to TRBD1. CDR3 length: 15 residues. V lost 3 bases and J lost 5; bases outside the gene matches: 7. Germline V CDR1 and CDR2: MNHNS, SASEGT. CDR3 bases: TGTGCCAGCAGTGACCTCGGGACAGGGCTATATGGCTACACCTTC. It yields the protein CASSDLGTGLYGYTF.

The rearrangement joins TRBV27 to TRBJ2-2; 10 bases are a match to TRBD1. CDR3 length: 15 residues. V was pared by 4 bases and J by 2 bases, with 1 base of the junction left unmatched. Germline loops: CDR1 MNHEY, CDR2 SMNVEV (reference sequence). CDR3 coding DNA: TGTGCCAGCAGTTGGGACAGGGGAAACACCGGGGAGCTGTTTTTT. It translates to CASSWDRGNTGELFF.

This chain connects TRBV5-1 to TRBJ1-1; no reliable D call. There are 12 residues in the CDR3. CDR1 is SGHRS, CDR2 YFSETQ, per germline. Trimming left V 7 bases short and J 0 bases short, with 7 bases between. The CDR3 here is CASGNMNTEAFF. CDR3 coding DNA: TGCGCCAGCGGAAACATGAACACTGAAGCTTTCTTT. Variable domain in full (rest from reference TRBV5-1 and TRBJ1-1): KAGVTQTPRYLIKTRGQQVTLSCSPISGHRSVSWYQQTPGQGLQFLFEYFSETQRNKGNFPGRFSGRQFSNSRSEMNVSTLELGDSALYLCASGNMNTEAFFGQGTRLTVV.

V usage is TRBV7-9 and J usage is TRBJ2-5; D uncertain. Germline V gene sequence: CDR1 SEHNR, CDR2 FQNEAQ (reference sequence). Between the trimmed V and J ends, which lost 1 base and 0 bases, there was a span of 9 bases. There are 15 residues in the CDR3. The CDR3 sequence: CASSLVEVYQETQYF. CDR3 nucleotide sequence: TGTGCCAGCAGCTTAGTAGAGGTGTACCAAGAGACCCAGTACTTC.

The J gene is TRBJ2-1, the V gene TRBV19; the D is unclear. Germline V gene lookup returns CDR1 LNHDA and CDR2 SQIVND (reference sequence). CDR3 size: 11 residues. Trimming stripped 3 bases from V and 9 bases from J, with 6 bases between. CDR3 amino acids: CASSIQSEQFF. The CDR3 DNA sequence: TGTGCCAGTAGTATCCAGAGTGAGCAGTTCTTC.

The V call is TRBV9, the J call TRBJ2-1; the D gene is possibly TRBD1 (6 bases). Germline CDR1 and CDR2: SGDLS and YYNGEE. Trimming removed 4 bases from V and 4 bases from J, with 15 bases in between. The CDR3 consists of 15 residues. CDR3 sequence: CASSQTGGQYNEQFF. In DNA, the CDR3 is TGTGCCAGCAGCCAGACCGGAGGACAGTACAATGAGCAGTTCTTC.

The DNA of the CDR3 is TGCGCCAGCAGCCCGGGCCCCCAGGGGGGGGCAGAGACCCAGTACTTC. Translated: CASSPGPQGGAETQYF. The genes are TRBV5-1 and TRBJ2-5; perhaps D is TRBD1 or TRBD2 (7 bases each). Germline-derived CDR1 and CDR2 are SGHRS and YFSETQ. Trimming removed 4 bases at V and 4 bases at J, with 20 bases between. The CDR3 is made up of 16 amino acids.

The V and J genes are TRBV29-1 and TRBJ2-7; 9 bases match TRBD1. The germline CDR1 and CDR2 sequences are SQVTM and ANQGSEA. The CDR3 totals 12 residues. V lost 7 bases, J lost 3 bases, and 4 bases stayed unmatched. This CDR3 reads CSGGTGNYEQYF. The DNA of the CDR3 is TGCAGCGGGGGGACAGGGAACTACGAGCAGTACTTC.

This rearrangement joins TRBV10-2 to TRBJ2-7, with D maybe TRBD1 (5 bases). Germline V lookup: CDR1 WSHSY, CDR2 SAAADI. V gave up 3 bases and J gave up 2 bases, with 8 bases separating them. This CDR3 has 13 residues. CDR3 sequence (DNA): TGCGCCAGCAGTGAATACAGGACCTACGAGCAGTACTTC. This encodes CASSEYRTYEQYF.

V gene TRBV11-1 combines with J gene TRBJ2-3; D gene uncertain. Germline-derived CDR1 and CDR2 are SGHAT and FQDESV (reference sequence). CDR3 size: 12 residues. V was cut by 5 bases and J by 5 bases, with 8 bases left in between. The CDR3 nucleotides read TGTGCCAGCAGCCCGTCGGGAGATACGCAGTATTTT. Translated: CASSPSGDTQYF.

The rearrangement uses TRBV11-2 and TRBJ2-5, with D possibly matching TRBD1 (5 bases). Germline V gives CDR1 SGHAT, CDR2 FQNNGV. The CDR3 totals 15 residues. V was cut by 5 bases and J by 1 base, with 14 bases left in between. The CDR3 bases are TGTGCCAGCAGCACCTATCAGGGCACCCAAGAGACCCAGTACTTC. Translation: CASSTYQGTQETQYF. The full variable domain, in which reference TRBV11-2 and TRBJ2-5 provide the parts outside the CDR3, is EAGVAQSPRYKIIEKRQSVAFWCNPISGHATLYWYQQILGQGPKLLIQFQNNGVVDDSQLPKDRFSAERLKGVDSTLKIQPAKLEDSAVYLCASSTYQGTQETQYFGPGTRLLVL.

The chain uses TRBV6-5 and TRBJ1-2, with TRBD1 matching over 7 bases. CDR3 length: 15 amino acids. The V gene end was trimmed by 0 bases and the J gene end by 5 bases; junction bases not matched to a gene: 6. The germline CDR1 and CDR2 sequences are MNHEY and SVGAGI. The CDR3: CASSYSEGAEYGYTF. In DNA form, the CDR3 reads TGTGCCAGCAGTTACTCCGAGGGGGCGGAATATGGCTACACCTTC.

The chain is built from TRBV4-3 and TRBJ1-1; D is perhaps TRBD1 (6 bases). The V end was cut by 2 bases, the J end by 4 bases, with 11 bases between. This CDR3 is built from 14 residues. Germline V CDR1 and CDR2: LGHNA, YSLEER. The CDR3 loop reads CASSQLTGSTEAFF. In DNA form, the CDR3 reads TGCGCCAGCAGCCAACTCACAGGGAGCACTGAAGCTTTCTTT.

V usage is TRBV15 and J usage is TRBJ2-1; D gene ambiguous. CDR3 size: 13 residues. Germline CDR1 reads LNHNV; CDR2 reads YYDKDF (reference sequence). V was clipped by 4 bases and J by 6 bases, with 10 bases between them. The CDR3 is CATSMTLVNEQFF. The CDR3, as DNA: TGTGCCACCAGCATGACTTTGGTCAATGAGCAGTTCTTC.

The chain is built from TRBV12-5 and TRBJ1-6; 7 bases align to TRBD1. V dropped 7 bases and J dropped 7; count of bases not matched to a gene: 13. The CDR3 spans 16 residues. CDR1 and CDR2 from the germline V gene are LGHNT and FRNRAP. For the CDR3, the DNA is TGTGCTAGTGACCTGGACGGTACAGGGGAAAATTCACCCCTCCACTTT. Its translation is CASDLDGTGENSPLHF.

This clone was recorded only once. V is TRBV19 and J is TRBJ1-1, with D maybe TRBD1 (6 bases). The CDR3 contains 12 residues. In germline, CDR1 is LNHDA, CDR2 SQIVND (reference sequence). The V end lost 9 bases, the J end lost 4 bases, and 12 bases lay between the germline ends. The CDR3 sequence is CASGGLGTEAFF. The CDR3 DNA reads TGTGCCAGCGGGGGCTTGGGCACTGAAGCTTTCTTT. The full variable domain, in which reference TRBV19 and TRBJ1-1 provide the parts outside the CDR3, is DGGITQSPKYLFRKEGQNVTLSCEQNLNHDAMYWYRQDPGQGLRLIYYSQIVNDFQKGDIAEGYSVSREKKESFPLTVTSAQKNPTAFYLCASGGLGTEAFFGQGTRLTVV.

V gene TRBV7-9 combines with J gene TRBJ1-1; TRBD1 matches 9 bases. Germline V gene lookup returns CDR1 SEHNR and CDR2 FQNEAQ (reference sequence). J lost 2 bases, V lost 5 bases, and 9 bases had no gene match. The CDR3 is 16 residues long. The CDR3 region is CASSGGQGLKNTEAFF. CDR3 in DNA: TGTGCCAGCAGCGGCGGACAGGGGTTAAAAAACACTGAAGCTTTCTTT.

The J gene is TRBJ2-7, the V gene TRBV9; TRBD2 matches 9 bases. Germline CDR1 SGDLS, CDR2 YYNGEE. V lost 2 bases to trimming and J lost 3 bases; unmatched junction nucleotides: 6. The CDR3 sequence is 15 residues long. The CDR3 DNA follows: TGTGCCAGCAGCGTGCTCGGGACTAGCAGCTACGAGCAGTACTTC. This codes for CASSVLGTSSYEQYF.

This chain connects TRBV6-5 to TRBJ2-7, with 9 bases identical to TRBD2. The CDR3 has 14 amino acids. V trimming: 6 bases; J trimming: 6 bases; junction bases outside the gene matches: 9. Germline loops: CDR1 MNHEY, CDR2 SVGAGI. The CDR3 spells CASSDLAGNGEQYF. CDR3 nucleotide sequence: TGTGCCAGCAGCGATCTAGCGGGGAATGGCGAGCAGTACTTC.

Points on this clone: The same CDR3 can be traced to other DNA sequences in this sample. The genes are TRBV18 and TRBJ2-7, with D tentatively TRBD1 (5 bases). The CDR3 loop spans 13 amino acids. CDR1 is KGHSH and CDR2 is LQKENI in the germline V gene. V lost 3 bases to trimming and J lost 1 base, with 7 bases between them. CDR3 protein: CASSPDNSYEQYF. The CDR3 DNA is TGTGCCAGCTCACCGGACAATTCCTACGAGCAGTACTTC.

The chain combines TRBV5-4 with TRBJ2-7; 11 bases align to TRBD1. CDR1 and CDR2 (germline): SGHNT, YYREEE (reference sequence). With 2 bases clipped from V and 5 bases from J, the junction kept 15 bases outside the gene matches. The CDR3 runs 18 residues. The DNA for the CDR3 is TGTGCCAGCAGCTTCCGCCCGGACAGGGGGCGATTGGTCCACGAGCAGTACTTC. This sequence encodes CASSFRPDRGRLVHEQYF.

The chain links TRBV4-2 to TRBJ2-2, with 12 bases aligning to TRBD2. Germline V gene data show CDR1 as LGHNA and CDR2 as YNFKEQ. V lost 5 bases and J lost 11; bases outside the gene matches: 12. There are 16 residues in the CDR3. For the CDR3, the DNA is TGTGCCAGCAGCTTTCGTCCTAGCGGGGGGGCGTTAGAGCTGTTTTTT. This sequence encodes CASSFRPSGGALELFF.